This T cell receptor beta chain was identified during a study of blood T cell repertoires in COVID-19. The V segment lost 0 bases and the J segment 3 bases; nucleotides outside the gene matches: 10. The CDR3 consists of 18 residues. Germline V lookup: CDR1 SGHRS, CDR2 YFSETQ. Clones were read by immunoSEQ multiplex PCR, and TCRdb kept only the in-frame ones, dropping some. The sample records 250,000 to 350,000 clones, roughly 87% being singletons. The chain combines TRBV5-1 with TRBJ1-2; 11 bases line up with TRBD1. Sequencing was performed on PBMCs or T cells enriched from blood (not recorded which). The clonotype originates from a woman under 40 who had recovered from COVID-19. The CDR3 nucleotides are TGCGCCAGCAGCTTGGACCGGGACAGGGGGTTTTCGGACTATGGCTACACCTTC. This codes for CASSLDRDRGFSDYGYTF. Looking up the rest from reference TRBV5-1 and TRBJ1-2 gives the full variable domain: KAGVTQTPRYLIKTRGQQVTLSCSPISGHRSVSWYQQTPGQGLQFLFEYFSETQRNKGNFPGRFSGRQFSNSRSEMNVSTLELGDSALYLCASSLDRDRGFSDYGYTFGSGTRLTVV.